Each of the 8 T cell receptor beta chains below was sequenced from the same sample in a study of shared clonotypes between healthy human individuals. Naivety among CD8 cells was defined by CD45RO negativity and positive CCR7 selection, thereby excluding terminally differentiated effector memory CD45RA+ cells. Data came from immunoSEQ multiplex PCR; TCRdb stores just in-frame clones and leaves some out. The table shows hundreds of thousands of clones, with just over 90% occurring only once. The sample consisted of naive CD8+ T cells sorted from blood. These receptors all come from a man aged 25 to 40 in good health.

On this clone: Within the sample, other DNA sequences also encode this same CDR3. The rearrangement uses TRBV7-9 and TRBJ1-1, with D uncertain. V shed 4 bases and J shed 3 bases, with 9 bases lying between them. CDR1 is SEHNR, CDR2 FQNEAQ, per germline (reference sequence). This CDR3 is 13 amino acids long. CDR3 amino acids: CASSSGFDTEAFF. The DNA for the CDR3 is TGTGCCAGCAGCTCCGGGTTTGACACTGAAGCTTTCTTT.

The V call is TRBV4-1, the J call TRBJ2-7; 7 bases agree with TRBD1. The junction had 7 bases not matched to a gene; V was cut back by 3 bases and J by 5 bases. CDR1 is MGHRA and CDR2 is YSYEKL in the germline V gene. There are 14 residues in the CDR3. The CDR3 nucleotides are TGCGCCAGCAGCCAGAGACAGGGTTCGCACGAGCAGTACTTC. Translation gives CASSQRQGSHEQYF.

This chain uses TRBV5-1 with TRBJ1-1; no clear D. V gave up 4 bases and J gave up 0 bases, with 4 bases separating them. This CDR3 is 12 amino acids long. Germline CDR1 reads SGHRS; CDR2 reads YFSETQ. In DNA form, the CDR3 reads TGCGCCAGCAGCCACCTGAACACTGAAGCTTTCTTT. This encodes CASSHLNTEAFF.

The CDR3 region is CASSSSSVSPTDTQYF. The CDR3 DNA follows: TGTGCCAGCAGCTCCTCGAGTGTCAGCCCCACAGATACGCAGTATTTT. V usage is TRBV7-8 and J usage is TRBJ2-3; D gene uncertain. The CDR3 is 16 residues long. V lost 4 bases and J lost 2, with 16 bases in between. CDR1 SGHVS and CDR2 FQNEAQ come from the germline V gene.

This chain connects TRBV4-1 to TRBJ2-2; D possibly corresponds to TRBD2 (5 bases). In germline, CDR1 is MGHRA, CDR2 YSYEKL. V was clipped by 3 bases and J by 4 bases, with 15 bases between them. This CDR3 region has 16 residues. The DNA for the CDR3 is TGCGCCAGCAGCCAGGCCCCGGGGTCGAGCACCGGGGAGCTGTTTTTT. Translation: CASSQAPGSSTGELFF.

This rearrangement joins TRBV4-1 to TRBJ2-7, with D perhaps matching TRBD1 (6 bases). Germline CDR1 is MGHRA and CDR2 is YSYEKL. Trimming removed 4 bases at V and 0 bases at J, with 10 bases between. The length of the CDR3 is 14 residues. For the CDR3, the DNA is TGCGCCAGCAGCCCCGAGGGGGTCTCCTACGAGCAGTACTTC. Translated, it gives CASSPEGVSYEQYF.

This chain joins TRBV30 and TRBJ2-7; D perhaps matches TRBD2 (6 bases). The CDR3 is 14 amino acids. The ends were cut back, 5 bases at V and 3 bases at J, with 17 bases in the middle. Germline V lookup: CDR1 GTSNPN, CDR2 SVGIG (reference sequence). CDR3 region: CAWGSGTRVYEQYF. The CDR3 bases are TGTGCCTGGGGTAGCGGAACCAGGGTCTACGAGCAGTACTTC.

Notes on this clone: The same CDR3 arises from other DNA sequences in this sample as well. The chain is built from TRBV27 and TRBJ1-1; D is undetermined. V lost 3 bases and J 1 base, leaving 6 bases between the germline ends. There are 13 residues in the CDR3. Per the germline V gene, CDR1 is MNHEY and CDR2 is SMNVEV (reference sequence). CDR3: CASSLGANTEAFF. Written as DNA, the CDR3 is TGTGCCAGCAGTTTGGGAGCGAACACTGAAGCTTTCTTT.